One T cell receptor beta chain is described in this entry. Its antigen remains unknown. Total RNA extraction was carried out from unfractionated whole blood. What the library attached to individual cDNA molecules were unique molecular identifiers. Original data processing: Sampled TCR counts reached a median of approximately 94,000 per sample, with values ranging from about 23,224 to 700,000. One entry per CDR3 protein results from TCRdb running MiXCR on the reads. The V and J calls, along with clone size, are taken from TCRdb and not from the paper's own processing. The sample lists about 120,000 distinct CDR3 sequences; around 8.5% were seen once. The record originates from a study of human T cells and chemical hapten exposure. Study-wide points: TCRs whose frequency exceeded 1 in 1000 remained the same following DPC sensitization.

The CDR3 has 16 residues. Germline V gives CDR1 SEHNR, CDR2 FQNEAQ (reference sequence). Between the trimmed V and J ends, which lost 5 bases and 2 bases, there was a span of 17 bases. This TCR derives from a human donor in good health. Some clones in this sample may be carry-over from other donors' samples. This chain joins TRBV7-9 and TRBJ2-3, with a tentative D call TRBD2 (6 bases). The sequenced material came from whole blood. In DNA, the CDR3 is TGTGCCAGCAGCCCAGGGACTTCCCTATCCACAGATACGCAGTATTTT. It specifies CASSPGTSLSTDTQYF.